One sample yielded the 32 T cell receptor beta chains listed below, sequenced in a study of CD8 T cells in ankylosing spondylitis. A single record per CDR3 protein comes from TCRdb applying MiXCR to the 5' RACE reads. The repertoire holds approximately 220,000 distinct CDR3 sequences, with more than 25% as singletons. The sequenced sample was blood, either unsorted or a sorted T cell fraction (not recorded which). Receptor source: a male donor with ankylosing spondylitis or in good health (not recorded which).

This clonotype occurred many times. The gene calls are TRBV5-1 and TRBJ1-1; TRBD1 is a possible D gene (5 bases). V lost 2 bases, J lost 7 bases, and 15 bases lay in between. This CDR3 has 14 amino acids. From germline, CDR1 is SGHRS and CDR2 YFSETQ. The CDR3 coding sequence is TGCGCCAGCAGCTTAGGGGCAGGGTTCGATGAAGCTTTCTTT. Translation gives CASSLGAGFDEAFF. Looking up the rest from reference TRBV5-1 and TRBJ1-1 gives the full variable domain: KAGVTQTPRYLIKTRGQQVTLSCSPISGHRSVSWYQQTPGQGLQFLFEYFSETQRNKGNFPGRFSGRQFSNSRSEMNVSTLELGDSALYLCASSLGAGFDEAFFGQGTRLTVV.

This clonotype was observed a handful of times. V is TRBV5-5 and J is TRBJ2-7; maybe TRBD2 (7 bases). V shed 5 bases and J shed 6 bases, with 18 bases lying between them. This CDR3 has 14 amino acids. Germline loops: CDR1 SGHKS, CDR2 YYEKEE (reference sequence). CDR3 DNA sequence: TGTGCCAGCAGATCCCAGGGGACTAAGGGCGAGCAGTACTTC. Encoded protein: CASRSQGTKGEQYF.

The sample holds many counts of this clonotype. For the CDR3, the DNA is TGTGCCAGCAGCGTAGTCGGGGTTTCTGAGCAGTTCTTC. Amino acid sequence: CASSVVGVSEQFF. The chain combines TRBV9 with TRBJ2-1, with TRBD2 as a possible D gene (5 bases). V dropped 0 bases and J dropped 9 bases, with 10 bases sitting between them. The germline CDR1 and CDR2 sequences are SGDLS and YYNGEE. The CDR3 runs 13 residues.

This clonotype was seen at least ten times. The chain uses TRBV20-1 and TRBJ1-4; D unclear. The CDR3 spans 11 residues. CDR1 is DFQATT, CDR2 SNEGSKA, per germline (reference sequence). Trimming removed 4 bases from V and 7 bases from J, with 7 bases in between. The CDR3 sequence: CSAIRSEKLFF. CDR3 DNA sequence: TGCAGTGCTATTCGCTCTGAAAAACTGTTTTTT.

There are many counts of this clonotype. The rearrangement joins TRBV5-1 to TRBJ2-2; a weak D match, TRBD1 (6 bases). V was shortened by 2 bases and J by 3 bases, with 14 bases between the two germline ends. The germline V gene encodes CDR1 SGHRS and CDR2 YFSETQ. The CDR3 runs to 16 residues. CDR3 in amino acids: CASSLSWTAYTGELFF. As DNA, the CDR3 is TGCGCCAGCAGCTTAAGCTGGACAGCGTACACCGGGGAGCTGTTTTTT.

The table lists this clonotype with a few counts. The V and J genes are TRBV12-3 or TRBV12-4 and TRBJ2-1; D remains unclear. Trimming removed 2 bases from V and 3 bases from J, with 14 bases in between. This CDR3 is 16 amino acids long. The CDR3 bases are TGTGCCAGCAGTTTATTTTCGAGTAGTTTCTACAATGAGCAGTTCTTC. This sequence encodes CASSLFSSSFYNEQFF.

This chain connects TRBV10-3 to TRBJ2-7, with 7 bases fitting TRBD1. This CDR3 has 13 residues. J lost 3 bases, V lost 6 bases, and 5 bases had no gene match. Germline lookup yields CDR1 ENHRY and CDR2 SYGVKD. This CDR3 is CAIRERQGYEQYF. CDR3 DNA: TGTGCCATCAGGGAGAGACAGGGCTACGAGCAGTACTTC.

This clonotype was seen ten or more times. The chain combines TRBV7-3 with TRBJ2-1; 11 bases map to TRBD1. Trimming cost V 4 bases and J 6 bases; bases outside gene matches: 5. Germline CDR1 reads SGHTA; CDR2 reads FQGTGA. CDR3 size: 15 residues. The CDR3 loop reads CASSSSGTGGNEQFF. The CDR3 nucleotides are TGTGCCAGCAGCTCCTCCGGGACAGGGGGCAATGAGCAGTTCTTC.

This clonotype has at least ten counts. J is TRBJ2-7 and V is TRBV20-1; the D gene is possibly TRBD1 (5 bases). The V end was cut by 6 bases, the J end by 5 bases, with 14 bases between. Per germline, CDR1 DFQATT and CDR2 SNEGSKA (reference sequence). The CDR3 sequence is 12 residues long. CDR3 sequence: CSAIDAGNEQYF. CDR3 coding DNA: TGCAGTGCCATAGATGCAGGGAACGAGCAGTACTTC.

There are a few counts of this clonotype. This rearrangement joins TRBV20-1 to TRBJ2-7, with 7 nucleotides matching TRBD2. CDR1 is DFQATT, CDR2 SNEGSKA, per germline (reference sequence). V lost 6 bases to trimming and J lost 2 bases; unmatched junction nucleotides: 7. CDR3 size: 13 residues. For the CDR3, the DNA is TGCAGTGCAAACGCGGGACTACCCTACGAGCAGTACTTC. Protein: CSANAGLPYEQYF.

There are many counts of this clonotype. The chain uses TRBV20-1 and TRBJ2-1; D gene unclear. V was cut by 3 bases and J by 15 bases, with 12 bases left in between. Germline V CDR1 and CDR2: DFQATT, SNEGSKA (reference sequence). This CDR3 region has 10 residues. DNA of the CDR3: TGCAGTGCTAGGACCGAACGAGCGTTCTTC. This encodes CSARTERAFF.

V is TRBV6-6 and J is TRBJ2-3; D is undetermined. CDR3 length: 12 amino acids. Trimming cost V 0 bases and J 7 bases, with 5 bases left between them. Germline V CDR1 and CDR2: MNHNY, SVGAGI (reference sequence). CDR3 sequence reads: CASSYSKNTQYF. CDR3 DNA: TGTGCCAGCAGTTACTCGAAGAATACGCAGTATTTT.

This rearrangement joins TRBV20-1 to TRBJ1-2; a possible D gene is TRBD1 (5 bases). Germline assignment: CDR1 DFQATT and CDR2 SNEGSKA (reference sequence). The CDR3 loop spans 12 amino acids. V shed 4 bases and J shed 4 bases, with 10 bases lying between them. CDR3 loop: CSATTDFYGYTF. The DNA of the CDR3 is TGCAGTGCTACGACAGATTTCTATGGCTACACCTTC.

V gene TRBV24-1 combines with J gene TRBJ2-2; TRBD1 agrees at 8 bases. The J segment lost 1 base and the V segment lost 5 bases, leaving 5 bases of the junction unmatched. The CDR3 runs 16 residues. The germline gives CDR1 KGHDR, CDR2 SFDVKD. CDR3 protein: CATSADGTGNTGELFF. The CDR3 nucleotides are TGTGCCACCAGTGCCGACGGGACAGGGAACACCGGGGAGCTGTTTTTT.

This clonotype was counted ten times or more. The rearrangement uses TRBV20-1 and TRBJ2-2; perhaps TRBD1 as D (5 bases). V was cut by 8 bases and J by 5 bases, with 15 bases left in between. The CDR3 has 13 residues. Germline CDR1 reads DFQATT; CDR2 reads SNEGSKA (reference sequence). This CDR3 is CSPKGVGTGELFF. The DNA of the CDR3 is TGCAGTCCTAAAGGGGTGGGGACCGGGGAGCTGTTTTTT.

This clonotype appeared many times. The chain employs TRBV4-1 and TRBJ2-7, with unresolved D. Germline lookup yields CDR1 MGHRA and CDR2 YSYEKL. The V gene lost 1 base and the J gene lost 0 bases, with 7 bases spanning the gap. This CDR3 comprises 14 residues. The CDR3: CASSQVEFSYEQYF. The DNA for the CDR3 is TGCGCCAGCAGCCAAGTTGAGTTCTCCTACGAGCAGTACTTC.

The table lists this clonotype with a few counts. The chain links TRBV20-1 to TRBJ2-3, with D maybe TRBD2 (6 bases). Germline V gives CDR1 DFQATT, CDR2 SNEGSKA (reference sequence). With 4 bases removed from V and 0 bases from J, the gap between germline ends came to 8 bases. The CDR3 is 13 residues long. The CDR3 nucleotides read TGCAGTGCTACCAGCGGGAGCACAGATACGCAGTATTTT. As protein: CSATSGSTDTQYF.

This clonotype has ten or more counts. The chain joins TRBV14 to TRBJ2-1; 9 bases line up with TRBD2. J lost 6 bases, V lost 4 bases, and 10 bases had no gene match. Germline V gene lookup returns CDR1 SGHDN and CDR2 FVKESK. The CDR3 covers 16 residues. The CDR3 reads CASSLSVASGINEQFF. The DNA of the CDR3 is TGTGCCAGCAGCCTTTCCGTAGCTAGCGGGATCAATGAGCAGTTCTTC.

J is TRBJ2-1 and V is TRBV20-1; 9 bases align to TRBD2. The CDR3 loop spans 13 amino acids. From germline, CDR1 is DFQATT and CDR2 SNEGSKA (reference sequence). This chain's CDR3 is CSLTSGHHNEQFF. DNA for the CDR3: TGCAGCCTTACTAGCGGGCACCACAATGAGCAGTTCTTC.

This clonotype was recorded at least ten times. This chain uses TRBV6-2 or TRBV6-3 with TRBJ2-7; D perhaps matches TRBD2 (7 bases). From germline, CDR1 is MNHEY and CDR2 SVGEGT. V lost 10 bases, J lost 2 bases, and 12 bases lay in between. The CDR3 is 12 amino acids. The CDR3 region is CATSGTTYEQYF. CDR3 nucleotides: TGTGCCACGAGCGGGACAACCTACGAGCAGTACTTC.

This clonotype was recorded many times. The J gene is TRBJ2-3, the V gene TRBV5-5; 10 bases fit TRBD1. The germline gives CDR1 SGHKS, CDR2 YYEKEE (reference sequence). The J segment lost 0 bases and the V segment lost 7 bases, leaving 5 bases of the junction unmatched. The CDR3 covers 15 residues. The chain's CDR3 is CASYWTGGSTDTQYF. As DNA, the CDR3 is TGTGCCAGCTACTGGACAGGGGGAAGCACAGATACGCAGTATTTT.

The table lists this clonotype with a few counts. The gene calls are TRBV20-1 and TRBJ1-4; D is perhaps TRBD1 (6 bases). This CDR3 spans 14 amino acids. V lost 4 bases to trimming and J lost 7 bases, with 16 bases between them. Looked up from germline, CDR1 is DFQATT and CDR2 is SNEGSKA (reference sequence). The chain's CDR3 is CSATGGRESEKLFF. The CDR3 DNA is TGCAGTGCTACGGGGGGGCGCGAGAGTGAAAAACTGTTTTTT.

Many counts were recorded for this clonotype. CDR3 protein: CASSLDGVGDIQYF. CDR3 coding DNA: TGCGCCAGCAGCTTGGATGGCGTCGGGGACATTCAGTACTTC. The chain combines TRBV5-1 with TRBJ2-4; D perhaps matches TRBD2 (5 bases). The germline V and J ends were trimmed by 0 bases and 8 bases, with 12 bases remaining between them. The CDR3 extends over 14 amino acids. Germline loops: CDR1 SGHRS, CDR2 YFSETQ.

The chain carries TRBV7-2 and TRBJ2-7; D gene unclear. The CDR3 is made up of 13 amino acids. Germline values: CDR1 SGHTA, CDR2 FQGNSA. V lost 1 base and J 7 bases, leaving 11 bases between the germline ends. CDR3 protein: CASSLDRPGEQYF. CDR3 sequence (DNA): TGTGCCAGCAGCTTAGACCGCCCTGGGGAGCAGTACTTC. Supplemented by reference TRBV7-2 and TRBJ2-7, the full variable domain reads GAGVSQSPSNKVTEKGKDVELRCDPISGHTALYWYRQSLGQGLEFLIYFQGNSAPDKSGLPSDRFSAERTGGSVSTLTIQRTQQEDSAVYLCASSLDRPGEQYFGPGTRLTVT.

The chain uses TRBV5-6 and TRBJ2-5; TRBD2 matches 14 bases. The CDR3 is 17 amino acids. V trimming: 9 bases; J trimming: 1 base; junction bases outside the gene matches: 11. The germline V gene has CDR1 SGHDT and CDR2 YYEEEE. The CDR3 bases are TGTGCCATGGGCCCCGGGACTAGCGGGAGTTTCCAAGAGACCCAGTACTTC. This codes for CAMGPGTSGSFQETQYF.

Only a few counts were recorded for this clonotype. The chain links TRBV12-3 or TRBV12-4 to TRBJ2-1, with no clear D. The CDR3 length is 13 residues. V was shortened by 1 base and J by 5 bases, with 6 bases between the two germline ends. The CDR3 here is CASSLDQNNEQFF. In nucleotides, the CDR3 is TGTGCCAGCAGTTTAGATCAGAACAATGAGCAGTTCTTC.

The chain has TRBV5-6 and TRBJ2-7; D is unclear. This CDR3 is built from 13 residues. The germline V gene has CDR1 SGHDT and CDR2 YYEEEE. Trimming stripped 4 bases from V and 2 bases from J, with 10 bases between. This chain's CDR3 is CASSQGIAYEQYF. The DNA for the CDR3 is TGTGCCAGCAGCCAAGGCATCGCCTACGAGCAGTACTTC.

Concerning this clonotype: This could be a read error, since a much larger clone is one nucleotide away. This rearrangement joins TRBV28 to TRBJ1-2; D unresolved. Germline CDR1 MDHEN, CDR2 SYDVKM. This CDR3 has 11 amino acids. DNA of the CDR3: TGTGCCAGCAGCGCGGACTATGGCTGCACCTTC. Its protein is CASSADYGCTF.

The chain uses TRBV5-1 and TRBJ1-2; D might be TRBD1 (6 bases). Per germline, CDR1 SGHRS and CDR2 YFSETQ. The CDR3 spans 13 residues. The V and J ends lost 4 bases and 10 bases respectively, with 17 bases between them. The CDR3 loop reads CASSNPGQGDYTF. The DNA of the CDR3 is TGCGCCAGCAGCAATCCGGGACAAGGGGACTACACCTTC.

J is TRBJ1-5 and V is TRBV12-3 or TRBV12-4, with a possible D match to TRBD1 (6 bases). This CDR3 region has 12 residues. Trimming left V 10 bases short and J 3 bases short, with 10 bases between. DNA of the CDR3: TGTGCCATCCGACAGGTCAATCAGCCCCAGCATTTT. This sequence encodes CAIRQVNQPQHF.

In its sample, this clonotype was seen many times. The chain links TRBV7-2 to TRBJ2-1; no firm D call. This CDR3 comprises 14 residues. The germline V gene encodes CDR1 SGHTA and CDR2 FQGNSA. V lost 2 bases to trimming and J lost 9 bases, with 14 bases between them. In nucleotides, the CDR3 is TGTGCCAGCAGCTTATTCGAGTTAAAGGGTGAGCAGTTCTTC. Translated: CASSLFELKGEQFF.

Ten or more counts support this clonotype. The chain employs TRBV7-2 and TRBJ2-3; TRBD2 might be the D (6 bases). The CDR3 loop spans 15 amino acids. V lost 5 bases and J 2 bases, leaving 14 bases between the germline ends. Germline V lookup: CDR1 SGHTA, CDR2 FQGNSA. CDR3: CASSHRPDYTDTQYF. CDR3 bases: TGTGCCAGCAGCCACCGCCCGGACTACACAGATACGCAGTATTTT.